A selection of T cell receptor beta chains follows, all from one sample in a study of T cell responses to AZD1222 COVID-19 vaccine. Some clones are missing from TCRdb's copy, which holds only in-frame ones; the method was immunoSEQ multiplex PCR. Of over 100,000 clones listed, around 91% were seen once; the top ten hold under 3.5%. The sample consisted of peripheral blood, taken on day 0 of AZD1222 vaccination. All receptors derive from an adult in good health. Both conserved end residues are trimmed from each CDR3. Size is omitted from some rows. Given values are once, few, many or a class for expanded clones.

cdr3_aa	clone_size	j_call	v_call
ASSFRDSPINSPLH	once	TRBJ1-6	TRBV27
ASSPGQAYGYT	NA	TRBJ1-2	TRBV5-4
ASSLKAGGGSFGYT	NA	TRBJ1-2	TRBV7-9
ASSGSNYGYT	NA	TRBJ1-2	TRBV27
ASSVGGFDSPLH	few	TRBJ1-6	TRBV9
ASSLTGAGTGETQY	NA	TRBJ2-5	TRBV28
ASSRPGQGTDTQY	NA	TRBJ2-3	TRBV11-2
ASSGLAGGTDTQY	NA	TRBJ2-3	TRBV7-6
ASSLAAGGARGNEQF	NA	TRBJ2-1	TRBV7-6
ASSPGMGIYEQY	NA	TRBJ2-7	TRBV18
ASSIRTSSYGYT	NA	TRBJ1-2	TRBV11-2
ASTHGRGGSPLH	NA	TRBJ1-6	TRBV19
ASGPRGWETQY	NA	TRBJ2-5	TRBV12-3/TRBV12-4
ASSVRQHTEAF	once	TRBJ1-1	TRBV9
ASSVGGWAAAGEQY	once	TRBJ2-7	TRBV9
ASSSRSAGDTQY	once	TRBJ2-3	TRBV6-2/TRBV6-3
ASSFLPTGLGYT	NA	TRBJ1-2	TRBV5-6
SVLQELPEAF	NA	TRBJ1-1	TRBV29-1
AISPQGAQPQH	NA	TRBJ1-5	TRBV10-3
ASSYVPDLKGNEQF	NA	TRBJ2-1	TRBV6-5
ASSSQSEGGGTEAF	NA	TRBJ1-1	TRBV7-8
ACRGTGNTGELF	NA	TRBJ2-2	TRBV10-2
ASSRQGAGGELF	NA	TRBJ2-2	TRBV5-4
AWSELAGGRETQY	NA	TRBJ2-5	TRBV30
ASSRDREQY	NA	TRBJ2-7	TRBV18
ATSRDFNYEQY	NA	TRBJ2-7	TRBV15
ASSYAAGSNQPQH	NA	TRBJ1-5	TRBV6-5
ASSYGEEAF	NA	TRBJ1-1	TRBV6-2/TRBV6-3
ASSSRGGRTRTDTQY	NA	TRBJ2-3	TRBV7-8
ACQGEGEYGYT	once	TRBJ1-2	TRBV30
ATSDQDGSSSYEQY	NA	TRBJ2-7	TRBV24-1